The 20 T cell receptor beta chains given below trace back to one sample, sequenced in a study of shared clonotypes between healthy human individuals. Sequencing used immunoSEQ multiplex PCR; TCRdb keeps in-frame clones, though not all of them. The profile shows hundreds of thousands of clones, around 78% of them singletons. Input material: PBMCs. The receptors here all came from a woman in her forties in good health. Some clones in this sample may be carry-over from other donors' samples.

CDR3 loop: CASSYAGTNTEAFF. The CDR3 DNA sequence: TGTGCCAGCAGTTACGCAGGGACAAACACTGAAGCTTTCTTT. V is TRBV6-5 and J is TRBJ1-1, with D tentatively TRBD1 (6 bases). The CDR3 is 14 residues long. V dropped 2 bases and J dropped 2 bases, with 9 bases sitting between them. CDR1 is MNHEY, CDR2 SVGAGI, per germline.

This sequence joins TRBV7-2 and TRBJ2-1; no clear D. V was clipped by 1 base and J by 9 bases, with 19 bases between them. CDR1 SGHTA and CDR2 FQGNSA come from the germline V gene. This CDR3 has 16 amino acids. The CDR3 spells CASSLGTQLKIGEQFF. The CDR3 DNA reads TGTGCCAGCAGCTTAGGGACCCAACTTAAAATTGGTGAGCAGTTCTTC.

V usage is TRBV28 and J usage is TRBJ2-1, with TRBD2 matching over 14 bases. This CDR3 is 15 amino acids long. J was trimmed by 7 bases and V by 6 bases; bases with no gene match: 5. Germline CDR1 is MDHEN and CDR2 is SYDVKM. The CDR3 loop reads CASRRLAGGLNEQFF. In nucleotides, the CDR3 is TGTGCCAGCAGGAGACTAGCGGGAGGGCTAAATGAGCAGTTCTTC. Filled out from reference TRBV28 and TRBJ2-1, the complete variable domain reads DVKVTQSSRYLVKRTGEKVFLECVQDMDHENMFWYRQDPGLGLRLIYFSYDVKMKEKGDIPEGYSVSREKKERFSLILESASTNQTSMYLCASRRLAGGLNEQFFGPGTRLTVL.

Details on this clone: A far larger clone is one base from this, pointing to a likely read error. At the DNA level, this CDR3 is encoded by other sequences in the same sample as well. This chain connects TRBV2 to TRBJ2-2; the match to TRBD2 covers 13 bases. Germline V gene sequence: CDR1 SNHLY, CDR2 FYNNEI. This CDR3 has 15 residues. The J segment lost 4 bases and the V segment lost 6 bases, leaving 2 bases of the junction unmatched. This CDR3 is CASSWTSGSTGELFF. The CDR3 DNA follows: TGTGCCAGCAGCTGGACTAGCGGGAGCACCGGGGAGCTGTTTTTT.

The chain uses TRBV28 and TRBJ1-1, with TRBD1 matching over 10 bases. V was clipped by 3 bases and J by 5 bases; unmatched bases: 9. The CDR3 length is 16 residues. CDR1 MDHEN and CDR2 SYDVKM come from the germline V gene. The CDR3 is CASSLAPTGGRTEAFF. DNA of the CDR3: TGTGCCAGCAGTTTGGCCCCGACAGGGGGCCGGACTGAAGCTTTCTTT.

This clone was seen a few times. The chain couples TRBV7-6 to TRBJ2-3, with TRBD1 matching over 7 bases. CDR1 is SGHVS and CDR2 is FNYEAQ in the germline V gene. The trim removed 3 bases at V and 6 bases at J, leaving 6 bases unmatched. This CDR3 is built from 14 residues. The CDR3, as DNA: TGTGCCAGCAGCTTCGATGACAGGGCCGATACGCAGTATTTT. This codes for CASSFDDRADTQYF.

The genes are TRBV19 and TRBJ1-4; D is perhaps TRBD1 (6 bases). The germline V and J ends were trimmed by 5 bases and 8 bases, with 15 bases remaining between them. Per the germline V gene, CDR1 is LNHDA and CDR2 is SQIVND (reference sequence). The CDR3 length is 14 residues. The CDR3 region is CASSPAGAWEKLFF. CDR3 coding DNA: TGTGCCAGTAGTCCGGCGGGGGCCTGGGAAAAACTGTTTTTT. The full variable domain, completed using reference TRBV19 and TRBJ1-4, is DGGITQSPKYLFRKEGQNVTLSCEQNLNHDAMYWYRQDPGQGLRLIYYSQIVNDFQKGDIAEGYSVSREKKESFPLTVTSAQKNPTAFYLCASSPAGAWEKLFFGSGTQLSVL.

The CDR3 loop reads CASSLRAGGSADTQYF. The CDR3, as DNA: TGTGCCAGCAGCTTACGGGCGGGAGGCAGCGCAGATACGCAGTATTTT. V usage is TRBV13 and J usage is TRBJ2-3, with 8 bases matching TRBD2. Germline lookup yields CDR1 PRHDT and CDR2 FYEKMQ (reference sequence). This CDR3 comprises 16 residues. The trim removed 2 bases at V and 4 bases at J, leaving 8 bases unmatched.

The chain is built from TRBV28 and TRBJ1-2, with 10 positions matching TRBD1. J was trimmed by 5 bases and V by 2 bases; bases with no gene match: 8. CDR1 and CDR2 (germline): MDHEN, SYDVKM. The CDR3 extends over 16 amino acids. This CDR3 is CASSLLPGTGEYGYTF. In DNA, the CDR3 is TGTGCCAGCAGTTTACTACCCGGGACAGGGGAGTATGGCTACACCTTC.

V and J are TRBV6-4 and TRBJ2-1; the D is unclear. CDR3 length: 15 amino acids. V lost 4 bases and J 0 bases, leaving 10 bases between the germline ends. Germline-derived CDR1 and CDR2 are MRHNA and SNTAGT. The CDR3 loop is CASSAGDPSYNEQFF. DNA of the CDR3: TGTGCCAGCAGTGCCGGAGACCCCTCCTACAATGAGCAGTTCTTC.

The gene calls are TRBV30 and TRBJ1-3; no definite D call. The CDR3 is made up of 13 amino acids. Trimming shortened V by 8 bases and J by 3 bases, and 14 bases separated the two germline ends. The germline CDR1 and CDR2 sequences are GTSNPN and SVGIG (reference sequence). The CDR3: CASDGSLGNTIYF. The DNA for the CDR3 is TGTGCCAGCGATGGGAGCCTTGGAAACACCATATATTTT.

This clone showed up just a few times. This sequence joins TRBV19 and TRBJ1-1; D unresolved. CDR3 size: 11 residues. Trimming removed 3 bases from V and 7 bases from J, with 6 bases in between. Germline CDR1 is LNHDA and CDR2 is SQIVND (reference sequence). The CDR3 region has the DNA TGTGCCAGTAGTATCTGGGATGAAGCTTTCTTT. Translation gives CASSIWDEAFF.

The chain couples TRBV27 to TRBJ2-1; 10 nucleotides align to TRBD2. Per germline, CDR1 MNHEY and CDR2 SMNVEV (reference sequence). CDR3 length: 15 residues. J lost 7 bases, V lost 2 bases, and 5 bases had no gene match. The CDR3 here is CASSLPGLALNEQFF. The DNA of the CDR3 is TGTGCCAGCAGTTTACCGGGACTAGCGCTAAATGAGCAGTTCTTC.

The chain couples TRBV29-1 to TRBJ1-5; possible D gene TRBD1, 5 bases. V lost 4 bases, J lost 3 bases, and 13 bases lay in between. CDR3 length: 14 amino acids. The germline CDR1 and CDR2 sequences are SQVTM and ANQGSEA. The CDR3 sequence is CSVGVGGVNQPQHF. CDR3 nucleotides: TGCAGCGTTGGGGTCGGGGGGGTCAATCAGCCCCAGCATTTT.

The chain couples TRBV28 to TRBJ2-3, with D possibly matching TRBD2 (6 bases). Germline lookup yields CDR1 MDHEN and CDR2 SYDVKM. The CDR3 covers 12 residues. With 3 bases removed from V and 12 bases from J, the gap between germline ends came to 13 bases. The CDR3 loop reads CASSFPGTVQYF. CDR3 in DNA: TGTGCCAGCAGTTTCCCCGGGACTGTTCAGTATTTT.

The chain employs TRBV6-1 and TRBJ2-7; maybe TRBD2 (6 bases). The germline V gene has CDR1 MNHNS and CDR2 SASEGT. V was pared by 5 bases and J by 5 bases, with 16 bases between. CDR3 length: 14 residues. DNA for the CDR3: TGTGCCAGCAGTTCGGGGGACGGGTGGAACGAGCAGTACTTC. This codes for CASSSGDGWNEQYF.

V and J are TRBV6-1 and TRBJ2-7, with a weak D call TRBD2 (5 bases). From germline, CDR1 is MNHNS and CDR2 SASEGT. The CDR3 is made up of 12 amino acids. V lost 6 bases and J lost 3, with 9 bases in between. The CDR3 reads CASSSDYYEQYF. In nucleotides, the CDR3 is TGTGCCAGCAGCTCCGACTACTACGAGCAGTACTTC.

In DNA form, the CDR3 reads TGTGCCAGCAGCTTAGGAAATCGCGATGAGCAGTTCTTC. Translation gives CASSLGNRDEQFF. The rearrangement joins TRBV11-2 to TRBJ2-1; D gene ambiguous. Between the trimmed V and J ends, which lost 1 base and 8 bases, there was a span of 9 bases. CDR3 size: 13 residues. Germline V gene sequence: CDR1 SGHAT, CDR2 FQNNGV.

V is TRBV7-2 and J is TRBJ2-1, with no clear D. The CDR3 sequence is 13 residues long. Germline V CDR1 and CDR2: SGHTA, FQGNSA. With 2 bases removed from V and 3 bases from J, the gap between germline ends came to 5 bases. In nucleotides, the CDR3 is TGTGCCAGCAGCTTAATGAGCTACAATGAGCAGTTCTTC. Translated: CASSLMSYNEQFF.

The chain joins TRBV27 to TRBJ1-1, with a weak D call TRBD1 (6 bases). Trimming pared 0 bases from V and 0 bases from J, leaving 32 bases between. The germline V gene encodes CDR1 MNHEY and CDR2 SMNVEV (reference sequence). This CDR3 spans 23 amino acids. DNA for the CDR3: TGTGCCAGCAGTTTATCTAGGAGGGGGTTCCAGAACCGATGGGAGTTCATGAACACTGAAGCTTTCTTT. This gives the protein CASSLSRRGFQNRWEFMNTEAFF.